This T cell receptor (beta chain) was captured in a study of cytomegalovirus exposure and HLA in healthy donors (dated by TCRdb to about 2017). At the level of the whole study: An earlier analysis of some 550 of the donors reported approximately 300 Gb of sequence data and some 120 million unique TCR beta sequences from roughly 200 million T cells. An early release covering 500 to 750 HLA-typed donors comprised about 300 gigabases of sequencing data and around 86 million unique TCR sequences. Of the roughly 400 genotyped donors, 81% fell in the genetic ancestry cluster associated with self-reported Caucasian donors. The study was designed to test whether signatures of past pathogen exposure could be identified by cataloging public T cell receptors. The T cell repertoires of 670 or so subjects were profiled by immunosequencing and related to cytomegalovirus serostatus. Besides the first cohort of hundreds of subjects, a separate validation cohort made up of about 120 different subjects was used. To predict cytomegalovirus infection status, the study combined high-throughput TCR immunosequencing, statistical association of individual TCRs with disease status, and machine learning. In a later analysis, previously published TCR beta repertoires from 500 to 750 donors were re-analyzed and high-resolution HLA genotyping was added so that TCR occurrence patterns could be studied. The later analysis used no new phenotypic data to find candidate immune exposures, relying instead on TCR beta sequences and their occurrence across donors. In an earlier analysis of over 550 of the donors, high-throughput TCR beta sequencing was used to judge whether each TCR beta V gene segment behaved as functional or pseudogenic. Donor age, sex, ethnicity and CMV serostatus were compiled alongside the repertoire data. A later genetic analysis used genome-wide SNP genotypes for 398 of the 666 donors, treating that subset as a discovery cohort. All discovery cohort repertoires had been generated on a single sequencing platform. Both class I and class II loci were covered by HLA typing, at four-digit resolution. The number of donors typed differed by locus, with about 620-630 for A, B, C, DRB1 and DQB1, 522 for DQA1, nearly 610 for DPA1, and over 400 for DPB1. Roughly 5 DR-DQ haplotypes were handled as single units for association and clustering, since linkage in the cohort was strong. Across 300 to 500 genotyped donors of the cohort, an average of about 200,000 unique TCR beta nucleotide sequences per donor were sequenced, and approximately 17% of those sequences were non-productive. What the study reported, not specific to this receptor: A further reported finding was that TCR beta sequences accurately predicted the HLA-A and HLA-B alleles for most subjects in the first cohort. The 87-base-pair reads could not distinguish some IMGT-functional V segments, including TRBV6-2 and TRBV6-3, so those segments were excluded. In a later genetic analysis, a missense DCLRE1C variant was associated with V-gene and J-gene trimming of TCR beta chains, and the association was replicated in an independent cohort. Correlated functional status among segregating V segments might reflect linkage disequilibrium, but an unknown experimental factor could not be ruled out. In this cohort, only TCR beta chains were sequenced, and detectable features were limited by the absence of alpha or paired-chain data. In a later analysis, the rate of TCR association differed among HLA loci, with DRB1 alleles having the most associated TCRs and HLA-C alleles having the fewest. When HLA alleles, especially DR and DQ, strongly co-occurred, attributing TCR associations to individual alleles was difficult. A later genetic analysis reported fewer N-insertions in productive TCRs among donors in an Asian-associated ancestry cluster than the roughly 700-donor mean. HLA typing was unavailable for some donors at each locus, so association tests used only the typed subset. A later analysis found that HLA-associated TCR beta chains were more clonally expanded and had lower generation probabilities than equally common non-associated chains. The presence/absence analyses assumed that sequencing depth was roughly uniform across donors, and that assumption may not be true. A later analysis associated approximately 17,000 TCR beta sequences with specific HLA alleles at a false discovery rate of 0.05. The only immune exposure information available for the cohort was CMV serostatus. An earlier analysis of several hundred of the donors showed that most TCR beta V segments appeared in productive rearrangements either about 87% or about 30% of the time, which broadly matched IMGT annotations. The classifier was reported to diagnose cytomegalovirus status with high specificity and sensitivity in both the original and validation cohorts. A few of the identified cytomegalovirus-associated TCR beta chains were confirmed in vitro to be specific for cytomegalovirus antigens. A total of 150 to 200 TCR beta chains were listed by the study as associated with cytomegalovirus. In a later analysis, several top co-occurrence clusters were reported to appear linked to parvovirus B19, influenza, CMV and Epstein-Barr virus. The earlier analysis of some 540 of the donors excluded fewer than 20 rarely observed V segments, including chromosome 9 orphons, because counts were too low. Most CMV-associated TCR beta chains appeared to be HLA-restricted in a later analysis, and the HLA associations seemed to be driven largely by CMV exposure. A group of highly shared sequence variants was considered likely to be a technical artifact of the sequencing pipeline. Most TCR sequences were observed very rarely across donors, whereas some public TCRs were present in many individuals. The authors suggested that the approach could potentially be generalized to other disease states and immunological phenotypes.

Concerning this clone itself: Its recognized antigen is unknown. No much larger clone is present one base from it, and per-base qualities are unavailable.

The method was the immunoSEQ multiplex PCR assay. The multiplex PCR relied on a mix of 60 forward primers for TCR Vbeta segments and 13 reverse primers for TCR Jbeta segments. A multiplex PCR assay on genomic DNA amplified the CDR3 region of rearranged TCR beta genes. The amplified TCR beta libraries were sequenced on the Illumina HiSeq System as 87-base-pair reads. As for the original processing: Across the 600 to 700 repertoires, a later analysis counted roughly 77 million unique TCR beta chains, roughly 11 million of which were shared by at least two donors. A nearest-neighbor algorithm error-corrected the raw reads and collapsed the reads into unique sequences, merging closely related sequences to remove PCR and sequencing errors. CDR3 sequences were aligned to IMGT reference sequences to assign V, D and J gene segments. For a sequence to be retained, a match of at least six nucleotides to both a V gene segment and a J gene segment was required. A rearrangement counted as productive if the CDR3 had no stop codons and remained in frame with V and J, and every other rearrangement counted as non-productive. CDR3 was defined according to IMGT convention as the region running from the second conserved V-encoded cysteine to the conserved J-encoded phenylalanine. In an earlier analysis of roughly 580 of the donors, sequences lacking an unambiguous match to a single V gene segment were excluded. In an earlier analysis of approximately 590 of the donors, a V segment was called functional when productive rearrangements were above 56.7%, and segregating when the standard deviation between donors exceeded 5%. A statistical classification framework was built for diagnosing cytomegalovirus status from the catalog of TCR beta chain sequences. V and J gene assignment, in a later analysis, came from comparing TCR nucleotide sequences with IMGT/GENE-DB human TR gene sequences. Using the TCRdist pipeline, a later analysis assigned CDR3 sequences along with most-parsimonious VDJ recombination scenarios. In a later analysis, every TCR beta chain was defined by the combination of its CDR3 amino acid sequence and its V-gene family, and reads without a unique V-gene family were dropped. As a way to deal with suspected cross-contamination and a sequencing artifact, a later analysis dropped 450 to 600 nucleotide sequences that were highly shared and had low generation probability. In a later analysis, a clonal expansion index for each public chain was calculated from normalized within-repertoire ranks of inferred template counts. In a later analysis, generation probabilities were computed with a VDJ recombination model fitted to out-of-frame rearrangements, and the resulting probabilities were checked against IGoR. In a later analysis, hypergeometric tests were used to score TCR-TCR, TCR-HLA and TCR-CMV co-occurrence, with a repertoire-size bias correction applied to TCR pairs. False discovery rates were estimated in a later analysis by permuting HLA or CMV assignments 20 times. In a later analysis, co-occurring TCRs were grouped with DBSCAN, and TCRdist sequence similarity was added when clustering was performed within HLA-allele-positive subsets. For co-occurrence clustering, repertoires with fewer than 30,000 or more than 120,000 public chains were excluded, along with five or six repertoires with anomalous nucleotide sharing. TCRdb holds this immuneACCESS table with in-frame rearrangements only. Some clones are missing; in checked studies, unresolved V genes explain under half, and the rest has no known cause. That table gives V, J and clone size, and the DNA gave D and trimming. Recorded for this sample are under 95,000 clones; around 75% of them occurred a single time. About 15% of the sample is taken by the ten largest.

The cohort consisted of 600 to 750 healthy bone marrow donors. At the time of sampling, every cohort member was nominally healthy, though immune exposures that went unrecorded were likely present. The donor tested CMV seropositive and was one of the 289 seropositive cohort members. Every donor gave a peripheral blood sample, and the peripheral blood mononuclear cells from that sample were used for TCR beta sequencing. The Qiagen DNeasy Blood Extraction Kit was used to extract genomic DNA from the blood cell samples. The germline V gene (reference sequence) sets CDR1 to LNHDA and CDR2 to SQIVND. Measured from the cysteine to the phenylalanine, the CDR3 is 15 residues long. The DNA shown is the 45-base CDR3, in frame from base 1. From V the trimming removes 0 bases and from J it removes 5 bases, while the gene matches leave 6 bases of the junction unaccounted for.

The sample comprised PBMCs. This receptor was obtained from a woman between 40 and 55 years old in good health and CMV-seropositive. The chain links TRBV19 with TRBJ1-1, and TRBD1 matches 7 of the central bases. The DNA sequence follows: TGTGCCAGTAGTATAGATCAACAGGGGTGGACTGAAGCTTTCTTT. Its coded protein is CASSIDQQGWTEAFF.